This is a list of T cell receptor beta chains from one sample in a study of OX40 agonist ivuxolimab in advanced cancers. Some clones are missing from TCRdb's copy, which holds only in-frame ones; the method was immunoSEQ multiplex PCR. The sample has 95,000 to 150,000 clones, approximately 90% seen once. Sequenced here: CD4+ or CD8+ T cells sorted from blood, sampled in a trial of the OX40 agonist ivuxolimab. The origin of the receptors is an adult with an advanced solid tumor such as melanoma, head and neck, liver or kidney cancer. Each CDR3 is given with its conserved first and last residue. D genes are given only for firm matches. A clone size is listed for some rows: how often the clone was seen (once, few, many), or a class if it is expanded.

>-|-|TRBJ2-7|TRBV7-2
TGTGCCAGCAGCAACCAGGGTCCCTACGAGCAGTACTTC
CASSNQGPYEQYF
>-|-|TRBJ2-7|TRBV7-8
TGTGCCAGCAGCTGGGCAGCAAGAGCCACGTTGAGCTCCTACGAGCAGTACTTC
CASSWAARATLSSYEQYF
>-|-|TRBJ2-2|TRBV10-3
TGTGCCATCAGCCCCGACAGGAACACCGGGGAGCTGTTTTTT
CAISPDRNTGELFF
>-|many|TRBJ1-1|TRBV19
TGTGCCAGTAGTATAGCAGGGCGATTGACTGAAGCTTTCTTT
CASSIAGRLTEAFF
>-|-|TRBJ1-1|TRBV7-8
TGTGCCAGCAGCTTAGGAGAGAACACTGAAGCTTTCTTT
CASSLGENTEAFF
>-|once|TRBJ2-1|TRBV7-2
TGTGCCAGCAGCTTAGCGCCGACCTACAATGAGCAGTTCTTC
CASSLAPTYNEQFF
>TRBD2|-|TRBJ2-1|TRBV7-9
TGTGCCAGCAGTTCCAACCGGGACTACGTCGACAATGAGCAGTTCTTC
CASSSNRDYVDNEQFF
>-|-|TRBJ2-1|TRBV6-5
TGTGCCAGCAGTTACAGGGGGACTATGACGGAGAATGAGCAGTTCTTC
CASSYRGTMTENEQFF
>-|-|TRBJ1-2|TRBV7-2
TGTGCCAGCAGCTTACAGGGATCGAACTATGGCTACACCTTC
CASSLQGSNYGYTF
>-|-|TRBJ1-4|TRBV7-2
TGTGCCAGCAGCCCGCAGGCGGGGGCGATTAATGAAAAACTGTTTTTT
CASSPQAGAINEKLFF
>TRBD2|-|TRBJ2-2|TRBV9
TGTGCCAGCAGTGGGAGTACTAGCGCGCTAATCACCGGGGAGCTGTTTTTT
CASSGSTSALITGELFF
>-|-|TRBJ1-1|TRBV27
TGTGCCAGCAGTAGGGGGAGGACTGAAGCTTTCTTT
CASSRGRTEAFF
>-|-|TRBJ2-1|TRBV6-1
TGTGCCAGCAGTGATGGGCCTCTTGTATCCCCTACGTCCGACTACAATGAGCAGTTCTTC
CASSDGPLVSPTSDYNEQFF
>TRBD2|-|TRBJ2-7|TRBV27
TGTGCCAGCAGTTTAGGGACTAGCGGGGGTTACGAGCAGTACTTC
CASSLGTSGGYEQYF
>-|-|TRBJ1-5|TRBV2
TGTGCCAGCGAAGGGGGCAATCAGCCCCAGCATTTT
CASEGGNQPQHF
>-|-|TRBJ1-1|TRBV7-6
TGTGCCAGCAGCTCACCTTTTGAAGCTTTCTTT
CASSSPFEAFF
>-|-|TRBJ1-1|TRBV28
TGTGCCAGCAGTAAGAGGGGATTGAACACTGAAGCTTTCTTT
CASSKRGLNTEAFF
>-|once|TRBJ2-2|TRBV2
TGTGCCAGCAGTGGGGAAGGGAGCGGCGGGGAGCTGTTTTTT
CASSGEGSGGELFF
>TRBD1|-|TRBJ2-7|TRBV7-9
TGTGCCAGCAGCTTGTCAGGGGGCAACGAGCAGTACTTC
CASSLSGGNEQYF
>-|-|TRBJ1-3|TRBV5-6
TGTGCCAGCAGCATACGACAGATAAAAGACTCTGGAAACACCATATATTTT
CASSIRQIKDSGNTIYF
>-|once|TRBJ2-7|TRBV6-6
TGTGCCAGCAGTTCCTCGAGCTACGAGCAGTACTTC
CASSSSSYEQYF
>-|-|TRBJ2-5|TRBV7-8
TGTGCCAGCAGCAGAAGTATTACGGAGACCCAGTACTTC
CASSRSITETQYF
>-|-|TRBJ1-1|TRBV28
TGTGCCAGCACCACACCCCCTTCAACTGAAGCTTTCTTT
CASTTPPSTEAFF
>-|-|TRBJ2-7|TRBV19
TGTGCCAGTACCGGTAACCTCCTCGGTGACGAGCAGTACTTC
CASTGNLLGDEQYF
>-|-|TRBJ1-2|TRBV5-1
TGCGCCAGCAGCTTATCCCGGACGGAGAATGGCTACACCTTC
CASSLSRTENGYTF
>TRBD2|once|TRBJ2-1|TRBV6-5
TGTGCCAGCACTTCTCCACGGGGGGACGAGCAGTTCTTC
CASTSPRGDEQFF
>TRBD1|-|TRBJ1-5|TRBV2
TGTGCCAGCAGTCCGACAGGGGGCAGACAGCCCCAGCATTTT
CASSPTGGRQPQHF
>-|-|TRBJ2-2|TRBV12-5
TGTGCTAGTGGACTCGGGTACACCGGGGAGCTGTTTTTT
CASGLGYTGELFF
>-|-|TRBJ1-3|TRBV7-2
TGTGCCAGCAGCTTCGGACGTGGGGGCTCTGGAAACACCATATATTTT
CASSFGRGGSGNTIYF
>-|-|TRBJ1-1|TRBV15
TGTGCCACCAGCCCGGAAGGTCGGGGCGGGAACACTGAAGCTTTCTTT
CATSPEGRGGNTEAFF
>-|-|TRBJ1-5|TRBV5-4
TGTGCCAGCAGCTTGGATGCAGACTATAATCAGCCCCAGCATTTT
CASSLDADYNQPQHF
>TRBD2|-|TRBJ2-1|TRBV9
TGTGCCAGCAGCGTAAGCGGGAGCTCCTACAATGAGCAGTTCTTC
CASSVSGSSYNEQFF
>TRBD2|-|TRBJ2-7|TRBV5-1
TGCGCCAGCACGAAAGGGCCTAGCGGAAACTACGAGCAGTACTTC
CASTKGPSGNYEQYF
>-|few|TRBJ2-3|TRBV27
TGTGCCAGCAGTTCCTCGCTTTCCACAGATACGCAGTATTTT
CASSSSLSTDTQYF
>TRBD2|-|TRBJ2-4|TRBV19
TGTGCCAGTAGAAGTAGCGGGGGTGAAAACATTCAGTACTTC
CASRSSGGENIQYF
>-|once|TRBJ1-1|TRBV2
TGTGCCAGCAGTGGACAGGTGAACACTGAAGCTTTCTTT
CASSGQVNTEAFF
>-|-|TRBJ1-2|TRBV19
TGTGCCAGTAGTATTGACCGAGGGGTATATGGCTACACCTTC
CASSIDRGVYGYTF
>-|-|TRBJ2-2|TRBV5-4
TGTGCCAGCAGCTCCCAAAAGCGGGTGAACACCGGGGAGCTGTTTTTT
CASSSQKRVNTGELFF
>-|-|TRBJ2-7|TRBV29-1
TGCAGCGCTCAAAGATATGGGGGGCGGTACGAGCAGTACTTC
CSAQRYGGRYEQYF
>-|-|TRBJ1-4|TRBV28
TGTGCCACCGACGGACGGATAAATGAAAAACTGTTTTTT
CATDGRINEKLFF
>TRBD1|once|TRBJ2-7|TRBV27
TGTGCCAGCAGTTTAAAGGACAGGGGAACGTACGAGCAGTACTTC
CASSLKDRGTYEQYF
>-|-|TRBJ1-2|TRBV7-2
TGTGCCAGCAGCTCTCAGGGCCCAGGGGGCTACACCTTC
CASSSQGPGGYTF
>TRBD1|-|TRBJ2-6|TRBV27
TGTGCCAGCAGCCGTGGACAGGGGCGATTAGGCTCTGGGGCCAACGTCCTGACTTTC
CASSRGQGRLGSGANVLTF
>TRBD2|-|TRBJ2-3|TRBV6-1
TGTGCCAGCAGCGACACTAGCGGACCCACAGATACGCAGTATTTT
CASSDTSGPTDTQYF
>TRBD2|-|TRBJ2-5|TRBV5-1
TGCGCCAGCTCGGGGCTAGCGGGAGACCCAGAGACCCAGTACTTC
CASSGLAGDPETQYF
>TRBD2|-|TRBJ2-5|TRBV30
TGTGCCTGGAATAAGGTCGGGGGGGAGACCCAGTACTTC
CAWNKVGGETQYF
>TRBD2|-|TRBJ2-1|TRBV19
TGTGCCAGTAAGCTAGCGGGAGGATATAGTGAGCAGTTCTTC
CASKLAGGYSEQFF
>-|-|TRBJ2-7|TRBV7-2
TGTGCCAGCAGCTTTCAGGGGCTCGAGCAGTACTTC
CASSFQGLEQYF
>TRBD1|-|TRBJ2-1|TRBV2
TGTGCCAGCAGCAAGGGACAGGGGGACGGGGGGCCGGGCGATGAGCAGTTCTTC
CASSKGQGDGGPGDEQFF
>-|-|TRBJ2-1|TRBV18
TGTGCCAGCTCACGGGACGCTGTCTATGAGCAGTTCTTC
CASSRDAVYEQFF
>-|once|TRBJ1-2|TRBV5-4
TGTGCCAGCAGCTCTACAGGGAGAGGGGGACCGGACTATGGCTACACCTTC
CASSSTGRGGPDYGYTF
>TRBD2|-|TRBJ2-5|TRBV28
TGTGCCAGCAGTCTAAAGGGACTAATACAAGAGACCCAGTACTTC
CASSLKGLIQETQYF